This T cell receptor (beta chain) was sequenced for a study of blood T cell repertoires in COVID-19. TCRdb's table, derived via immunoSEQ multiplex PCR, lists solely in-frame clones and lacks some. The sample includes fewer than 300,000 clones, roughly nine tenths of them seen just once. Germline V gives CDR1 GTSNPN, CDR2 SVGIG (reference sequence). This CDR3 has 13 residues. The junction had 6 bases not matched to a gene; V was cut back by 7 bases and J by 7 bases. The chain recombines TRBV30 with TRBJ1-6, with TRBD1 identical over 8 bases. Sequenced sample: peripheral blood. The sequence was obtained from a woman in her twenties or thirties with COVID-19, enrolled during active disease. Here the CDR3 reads CASTTGANSPLHF. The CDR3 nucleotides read TGTGCCTCTACGACAGGGGCGAATTCACCCCTCCACTTT.